Listed below are T cell receptor beta chains from one sample, sequenced in a study of cytomegalovirus exposure and HLA in healthy donors. TCRdb's table, derived via immunoSEQ multiplex PCR, lists solely in-frame clones and lacks some. This table holds 90,000 to 120,000 clones, 81% found once. The sequenced material came from PBMCs. These receptors originate from a man younger than 40 in good health and CMV-seronegative. Both conserved end residues are part of each CDR3. Each record gives: J gene, clone size, D gene, V gene, CDR3 protein, CDR3 DNA. A D gene is named only where the DNA matches it firmly. The listing skips clone size in some rows; elsewhere it reads once, few, many or a size class.

TRBJ2-2	.	TRBD2	TRBV10-3	CATQAGGTGELFF	TGTGCCACACAGGCGGGAGGGACCGGGGAGCTGTTTTTT
TRBJ1-1	.	.	TRBV11-2	CASSLRGGTEAFF	TGTGCCAGCAGCTTAAGAGGAGGGACTGAAGCTTTCTTT
TRBJ1-1	.	TRBD1	TRBV9	CASSRDRVGSTEAFF	TGTGCCAGCAGCCGGGACAGGGTCGGCAGCACTGAAGCTTTCTTT
TRBJ2-7	few	TRBD2	TRBV5-8	CATATGGSYEQYF	TGTGCCACCGCTACCGGGGGGAGCTACGAGCAGTACTTC
TRBJ2-1	.	TRBD1	TRBV4-1	CASSQDRGTGDNEQFF	TGCGCCAGCAGCCAAGATCGCGGGACAGGGGACAATGAGCAGTTCTTC
TRBJ2-7	.	.	TRBV21-1	CARQRVTYEQYF	TGTGCCAGGCAGCGGGTTACCTACGAGCAGTACTTC
TRBJ1-1	.	.	TRBV7-2	CASSLAGQGTEAFF	TGTGCCAGCAGCTTAGCCGGGCAGGGTACTGAAGCTTTCTTT
TRBJ2-5	.	TRBD2	TRBV2	CASSGGEGRGETQYF	TGTGCCAGCAGCGGGGGGGAGGGCAGAGGGGAGACCCAGTACTTC
TRBJ1-2	.	.	TRBV5-1	CASSIGGVGGYTF	TGCGCCAGCAGTATTGGAGGCGTGGGGGGCTACACCTTC
TRBJ1-5	.	.	TRBV30	CAWSSGGYQPQHF	TGTGCCTGGAGCTCCGGCGGGTATCAGCCCCAGCATTTT
TRBJ1-1	few	TRBD1	TRBV7-3	CASSRTGNTEAFF	TGTGCCAGCAGCAGGACAGGGAACACTGAAGCTTTCTTT
TRBJ2-7	.	TRBD1	TRBV6-9	CASSYRGLNHEQYF	TGTGCCAGCAGTTATAGGGGGCTCAACCACGAGCAGTACTTC
TRBJ2-5	.	.	TRBV5-6	CASSLSPRPEAQYF	TGTGCCAGCAGCTTGTCCCCCCGCCCAGAGGCCCAGTACTTC
TRBJ2-7	.	.	TRBV29-1	CSVSAALTYEQYF	TGCAGCGTTTCAGCGGCCCTAACCTACGAGCAGTACTTC
TRBJ2-1	once	TRBD1	TRBV11-2	CASSPGTGGNEQFF	TGTGCCAGCAGCCCCGGGACAGGGGGCAATGAGCAGTTCTTC
TRBJ1-3	.	.	TRBV7-2	CASSLVGSSGNTIYF	TGTGCCAGCAGCTTAGTGGGCTCCTCTGGAAACACCATATATTTT
TRBJ2-3	.	TRBD1	TRBV23-1	CASSQRTGVPSTDTQYF	TGCGCCAGCAGTCAACGAACAGGGGTTCCTAGCACAGATACGCAGTATTTT
TRBJ2-5	.	TRBD2	TRBV9	CASSVDGLGISETQYF	TGTGCCAGCAGCGTAGACGGACTAGGTATTTCCGAGACCCAGTACTTC
TRBJ1-1	few	TRBD1	TRBV6-1	CASSEALGRGQVNTEAFF	TGTGCCAGCAGTGAAGCGCTAGGCAGGGGGCAGGTGAACACTGAAGCTTTCTTT
TRBJ2-7	.	TRBD2	TRBV9	CASSVGGRASYEQYF	TGTGCCAGCAGCGTAGGCGGGAGGGCCTCCTACGAGCAGTACTTC
TRBJ2-7	.	TRBD1	TRBV18	CASRGTGGIYEQYF	TGTGCCAGCCGGGGGACAGGGGGTATCTACGAGCAGTACTTC
TRBJ1-1	once	.	TRBV27	CASSLLGGRAFF	TGTGCCAGCAGTTTACTGGGGGGAAGAGCTTTCTTT
TRBJ2-3	.	TRBD2	TRBV6-4	CASSETSGGSNTQYF	TGTGCCAGCAGTGAGACTAGCGGGGGCTCCAATACGCAGTATTTT
TRBJ2-2	.	TRBD1	TRBV7-9	CASSFGTGNGGELFF	TGTGCCAGCAGCTTCGGGACAGGGAATGGCGGGGAGCTGTTTTTT
TRBJ1-6	.	.	TRBV30	CAWGRGQTNSPLHF	TGTGCCTGGGGCCGCGGACAGACCAATTCACCCCTCCACTTT
TRBJ1-1	.	.	TRBV29-1	CSVEGRMNTEAFF	TGCAGCGTTGAAGGGAGGATGAACACTGAAGCTTTCTTT
TRBJ2-1	.	.	TRBV7-3	CASAGGGRSEQFF	TGTGCCAGCGCTGGGGGCGGGAGAAGTGAGCAGTTCTTC
TRBJ1-5	.	.	TRBV30	CAWSVGSNQPQHF	TGTGCCTGGAGTGTCGGTAGCAATCAGCCCCAGCATTTT
TRBJ1-1	.	.	TRBV28	CASRPSTGNTEAFF	TGTGCCAGCAGGCCGTCGACGGGGAACACTGAAGCTTTCTTT
TRBJ1-2	once	.	TRBV19	CASRYRDSNLYGYTF	TGTGCCAGTAGATATCGGGACTCTAACCTCTATGGCTACACCTTC
TRBJ2-2	.	TRBD2	TRBV2	CASSALDGEGFF	TGTGCCAGCAGCGCCCTGGACGGGGAGGGGTTTTTT
TRBJ2-7	once	.	TRBV19	CASSYGTFSSYEQYF	TGTGCCAGTAGTTACGGGACATTTAGCTCCTACGAGCAGTACTTC
TRBJ2-3	.	TRBD1	TRBV29-1	CSVGQGRPQYF	TGCAGCGTTGGACAGGGCAGACCGCAGTATTTT
TRBJ1-2	.	TRBD1	TRBV30	CAWRGQNTRGYGYTF	TGTGCCTGGAGGGGACAGAATACCCGGGGCTATGGCTACACCTTC
TRBJ2-5	.	.	TRBV30	CAWSVAAVQETQYF	TGTGCCTGGAGTGTCGCGGCAGTCCAAGAGACCCAGTACTTC
TRBJ2-7	once	TRBD2	TRBV28	CASSLAGGARNEQYF	TGTGCCAGCAGTTTAGCGGGAGGGGCTAGGAACGAGCAGTACTTC
TRBJ1-5	.	.	TRBV6-5	CASRRGNQPQHF	TGTGCCAGCAGAAGAGGCAATCAGCCCCAGCATTTT
TRBJ2-3	.	TRBD1	TRBV30	CAWRTGGTDTQYF	TGTGCCTGGAGGACAGGGGGCACAGATACGCAGTATTTT
TRBJ2-1	.	TRBD2	TRBV6-5	CASSLSGSSGNEQFF	TGTGCCAGCAGTTTGAGCGGGAGTTCGGGCAATGAGCAGTTCTTC
TRBJ1-2	.	.	TRBV6-5	CASSWTAGDAGYTF	TGTGCCAGCAGTTGGACTGCAGGGGACGCTGGCTACACCTTC
TRBJ2-7	.	.	TRBV5-1	CASSLLGLSYEQYF	TGCGCCAGCAGCTTGCTGGGGCTCAGCTACGAGCAGTACTTC
TRBJ2-7	once	.	TRBV20-1	CSALYYEQYF	TGCAGTGCCCTTTACTACGAGCAGTACTTC
TRBJ1-4	.	.	TRBV28	CASNLIGFGEKLFF	TGTGCCAGCAATCTCATCGGGTTCGGTGAAAAACTGTTTTTT
TRBJ2-7	few	.	TRBV7-2	CASSPGLSSYEQYF	TGTGCCAGCAGCCCGGGACTTAGTTCCTACGAGCAGTACTTC
TRBJ1-2	.	.	TRBV30	CAWSVQAGNYGYTF	TGTGCCTGGAGTGTACAGGCGGGGAACTATGGCTACACCTTC